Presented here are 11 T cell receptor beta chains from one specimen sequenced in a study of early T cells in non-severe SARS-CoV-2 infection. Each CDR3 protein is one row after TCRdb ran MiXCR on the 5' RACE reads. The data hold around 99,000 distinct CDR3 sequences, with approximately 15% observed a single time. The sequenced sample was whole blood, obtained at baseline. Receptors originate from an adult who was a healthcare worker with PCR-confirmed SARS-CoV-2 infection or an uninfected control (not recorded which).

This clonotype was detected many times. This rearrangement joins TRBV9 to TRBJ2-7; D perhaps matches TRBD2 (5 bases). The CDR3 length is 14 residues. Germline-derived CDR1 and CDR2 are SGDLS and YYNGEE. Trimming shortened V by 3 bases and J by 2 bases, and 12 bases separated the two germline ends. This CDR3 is CASSGGMSPYEQYF. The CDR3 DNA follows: TGTGCCAGCAGCGGAGGGATGTCCCCCTACGAGCAGTACTTC. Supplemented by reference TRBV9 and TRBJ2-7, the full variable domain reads DSGVTQTPKHLITATGQRVTLRCSPRSGDLSVYWYQQSLDQGLQFLIQYYNGEERAKGNILERFSAQQFPDLHSELNLSSLELGDSALYFCASSGGMSPYEQYFGPGTRLTVT.

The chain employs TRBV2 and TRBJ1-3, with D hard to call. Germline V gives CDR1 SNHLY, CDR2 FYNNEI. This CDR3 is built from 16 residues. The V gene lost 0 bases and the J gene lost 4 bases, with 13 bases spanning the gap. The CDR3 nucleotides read TGTGCCAGCAGTGAAGCGCCGGGGATCAGCGGAAACACCATATATTTT. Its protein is CASSEAPGISGNTIYF.

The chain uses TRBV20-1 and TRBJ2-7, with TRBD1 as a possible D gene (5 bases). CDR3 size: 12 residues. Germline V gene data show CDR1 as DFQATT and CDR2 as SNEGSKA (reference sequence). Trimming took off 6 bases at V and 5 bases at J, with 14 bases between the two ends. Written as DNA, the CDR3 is TGCAGTGCATCGACAGAAGCCCACGAGCAGTACTTC. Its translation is CSASTEAHEQYF.

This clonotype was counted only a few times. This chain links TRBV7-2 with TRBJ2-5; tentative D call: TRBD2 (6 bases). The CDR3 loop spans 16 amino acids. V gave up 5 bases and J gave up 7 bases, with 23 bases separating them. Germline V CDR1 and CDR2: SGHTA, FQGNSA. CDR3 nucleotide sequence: TGTGCCAGCAGCATTTACAGGAGGGCGGGATTTACGACCCAGTACTTC. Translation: CASSIYRRAGFTTQYF.

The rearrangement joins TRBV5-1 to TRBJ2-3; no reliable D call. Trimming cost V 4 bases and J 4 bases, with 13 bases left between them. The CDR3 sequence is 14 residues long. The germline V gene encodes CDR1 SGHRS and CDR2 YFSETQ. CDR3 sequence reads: CASSADPSPDTQYF. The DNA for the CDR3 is TGCGCCAGCAGCGCCGACCCGAGCCCAGATACGCAGTATTTT.

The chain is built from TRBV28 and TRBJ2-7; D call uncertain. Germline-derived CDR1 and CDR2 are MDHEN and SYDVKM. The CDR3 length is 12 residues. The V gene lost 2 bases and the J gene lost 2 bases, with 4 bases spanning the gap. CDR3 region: CASSLRAYEQYF. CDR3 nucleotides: TGTGCCAGCAGTTTAAGGGCCTACGAGCAGTACTTC.

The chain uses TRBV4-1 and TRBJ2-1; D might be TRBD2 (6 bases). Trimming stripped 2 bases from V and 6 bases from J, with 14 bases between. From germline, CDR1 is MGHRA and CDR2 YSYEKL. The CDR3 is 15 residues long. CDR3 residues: CASSQSPALANEQFF. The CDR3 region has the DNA TGCGCCAGCAGCCAATCCCCGGCACTAGCCAATGAGCAGTTCTTC.

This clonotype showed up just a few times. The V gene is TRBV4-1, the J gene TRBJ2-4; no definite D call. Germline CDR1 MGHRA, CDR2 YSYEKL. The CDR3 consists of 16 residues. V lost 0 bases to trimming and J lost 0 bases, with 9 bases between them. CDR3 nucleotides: TGCGCCAGCAGCCAAGATCCCAAACTAGCCAAAAACATTCAGTACTTC. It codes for CASSQDPKLAKNIQYF.

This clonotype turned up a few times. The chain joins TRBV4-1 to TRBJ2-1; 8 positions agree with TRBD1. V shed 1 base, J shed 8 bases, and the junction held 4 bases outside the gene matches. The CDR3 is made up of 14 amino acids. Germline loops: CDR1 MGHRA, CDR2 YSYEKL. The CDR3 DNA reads TGCGCCAGCAGCCAAGGTCAACAGGGGGATGAGCAGTTCTTC. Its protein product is CASSQGQQGDEQFF.

CDR3 region: CASSHNQPQHF. As DNA, the CDR3 is TGTGCCAGCAGCCACAACCAGCCCCAGCATTTT. The rearrangement links TRBV14 to TRBJ1-5, with D unresolved. Germline CDR1 SGHDN, CDR2 FVKESK. Deletions cut 3 bases from V and 7 bases from J, with 4 bases between. The CDR3 totals 11 residues.

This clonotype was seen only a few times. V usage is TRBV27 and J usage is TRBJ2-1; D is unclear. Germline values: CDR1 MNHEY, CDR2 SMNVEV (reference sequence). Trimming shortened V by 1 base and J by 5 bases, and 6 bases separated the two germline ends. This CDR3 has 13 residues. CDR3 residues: CASSLWQDNEQFF. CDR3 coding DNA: TGTGCCAGCAGTTTATGGCAGGACAATGAGCAGTTCTTC.